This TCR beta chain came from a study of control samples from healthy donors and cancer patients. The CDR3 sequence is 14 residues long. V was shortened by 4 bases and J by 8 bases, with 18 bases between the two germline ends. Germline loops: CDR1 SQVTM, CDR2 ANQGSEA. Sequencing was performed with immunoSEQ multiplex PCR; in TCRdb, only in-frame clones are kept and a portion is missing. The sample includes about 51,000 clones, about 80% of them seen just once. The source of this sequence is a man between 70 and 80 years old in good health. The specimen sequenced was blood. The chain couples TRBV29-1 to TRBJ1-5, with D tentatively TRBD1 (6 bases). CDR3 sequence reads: CSVALGGGDEPQHF. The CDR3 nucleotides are TGCAGCGTTGCCTTAGGGGGGGGCGATGAGCCCCAGCATTTT.